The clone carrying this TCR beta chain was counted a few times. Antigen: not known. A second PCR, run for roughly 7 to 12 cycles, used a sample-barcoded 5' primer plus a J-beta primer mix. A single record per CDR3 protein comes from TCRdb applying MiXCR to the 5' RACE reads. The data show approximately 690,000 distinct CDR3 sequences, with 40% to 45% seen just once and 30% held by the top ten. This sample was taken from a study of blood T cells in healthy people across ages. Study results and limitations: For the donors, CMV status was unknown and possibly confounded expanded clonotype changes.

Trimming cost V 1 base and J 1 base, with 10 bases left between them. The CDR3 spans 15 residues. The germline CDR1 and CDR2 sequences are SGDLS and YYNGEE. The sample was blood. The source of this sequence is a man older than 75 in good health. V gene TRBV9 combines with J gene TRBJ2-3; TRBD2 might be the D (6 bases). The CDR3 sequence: CASSVRASGTDTQYF. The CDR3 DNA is TGTGCCAGCAGCGTAAGAGCTAGCGGCACAGATACGCAGTATTTT.